A single T cell receptor beta chain is shown here with its context. Its cognate antigen has yet to be identified. No base-level quality is on record; no much larger clone is a single base apart. The same CDR3 is also encoded by other DNA sequences in this sample. The immunoSEQ Assay, a bias-controlled multiplex PCR, was used to amplify TCRbeta CDR3 regions from genomic DNA. In the paper's pipeline: The number of nucleated cells in each sample was estimated by amplification of reference gene primers within the assay. Sequence reads were collapsed and filtered to measure the absolute abundance of every unique TCRbeta CDR3 rearrangement. For each sample, productive Simpson clonality was calculated as the square root of Simpson's diversity index across productive rearrangements. The immuneACCESS repertoire file appears here via TCRdb, limited to in-frame rearrangements. These files lack a portion of the clones; in checked studies, under half of the deficit traces to unresolved V genes, and the cause of the others is not known. From that table come the V and J calls and clone size; the DNA was used to work out D and trimming. The sample records hundreds of thousands of clones, about nine tenths of which are singletons. The ten biggest clones cover 9.5% of the sample.

The germline V gene provides CDR1 SNHLY and CDR2 FYNNEI. From its cysteine to its phenylalanine, the CDR3 spans 14 amino acids. Just CDR3 DNA is preserved here, 42 bases in frame from base 1. Trimmed from V: 6 bases; trimmed from J: 1 base; junction bases lacking a gene match: 0. The data originate from a study of blood T cell repertoires in COVID-19 (TCRdb year 2020). Some background on the complete study: Samples from collaborators originated in the United States, Italy and Spain and spanned both the acute and convalescent phases of COVID-19. The material from the prospective study consisted of cDNA or gDNA derived from T cells, B-cell-depleted T cells, or PBMCs. Subjects who had been exposed to COVID-19, were actively infected with it, or had recovered from it provided the deeply sampled blood TCRbeta repertoires that made up the dataset. The repertoires were released in a freely available public database meant as a resource for research on the immune response to SARS-CoV-2. The samples were drawn from the first 160 participants of the ongoing ImmuneRACE study and from more than 1,000 subjects provided by 6 global collaborators. Nearly every sample came with metadata listing a de-identified subject ID, COVID-19 status, age in years and sex. Where available, HLA class I and class II types were taken from metadata supplied by the sample provider and were not determined by assay-based typing.

Participants in the prospective study were aged roughly 18 to 100 years, lived in under 30 United States geographic areas, and enrolled through a virtual design. In the prospective study, participants were assigned to cohorts based on the clinical history participants reported in a screening survey and a study questionnaire. ImmuneRACE Cohort 3 recovered participants were defined by two consecutive negative NP/OP PCR tests, healthcare professional clearance, or symptom resolution. Mobile phlebotomists in the prospective study collected whole blood, serum and a nasopharyngeal or oropharyngeal swab from every participant. Participants in the prospective study had the option to provide additional blood draws and questionnaires over a roughly 2-month period. Prospective study blood samples were shipped either frozen or at room temperature before DNA extraction. Broad study findings and their caveats: The amount of clinical and demographic metadata varied by source and participant and was provided uncurated.

This clonotype was sampled from a woman between 40 and 55 years old who had recovered from COVID-19. The chain is made from TRBV2 and TRBJ2-3; TRBD2 matches 11 bases in the middle. Material for sequencing was PBMCs or T cells enriched from blood (not recorded which). The CDR3 protein is CASRLAGGTDTQYF. In nucleotide form, the sequence is TGTGCCAGCAGACTAGCGGGGGGCACAGATACGCAGTATTTT. The CDR3, completed at both ends by the reference TRBV2 and TRBJ2-3 genes, gives the full variable domain EPEVTQTPSHQVTQMGQEVILRCVPISNHLYFYWYRQILGQKVEFLVSFYNNEISEKSEIFDDQFSVERPDGSNFTLKIRSTKLEDSAMYFCASRLAGGTDTQYFGPGTRLTVL.